The T cell receptor beta chain described here comes from a study of T cells after yellow fever vaccination. The CDR3 has 13 residues. Trimming shortened V by 4 bases and J by 7 bases, and 11 bases separated the two germline ends. The V gene's germline CDR1 is SGHTA and CDR2 FQGNSA. Each CDR3 protein gets one entry after TCRdb re-called the 5' RACE reads with MiXCR. The table shows around 310,000 distinct CDR3 sequences, with less than 4.5% occurring only once. This clonotype has a count of ten or more. The chain uses TRBV7-2 and TRBJ2-4; tentatively, D is TRBD1 (6 bases). The sequence derives from a man aged 18 to 30 who received the YFV17D yellow fever vaccine. The sample here was PBMCs, taken on the day of the yellow fever booster vaccination. This CDR3 is CASSSDRLNIQYF. CDR3 sequence (DNA): TGTGCCAGCAGCTCGGACAGACTGAACATTCAGTACTTC.